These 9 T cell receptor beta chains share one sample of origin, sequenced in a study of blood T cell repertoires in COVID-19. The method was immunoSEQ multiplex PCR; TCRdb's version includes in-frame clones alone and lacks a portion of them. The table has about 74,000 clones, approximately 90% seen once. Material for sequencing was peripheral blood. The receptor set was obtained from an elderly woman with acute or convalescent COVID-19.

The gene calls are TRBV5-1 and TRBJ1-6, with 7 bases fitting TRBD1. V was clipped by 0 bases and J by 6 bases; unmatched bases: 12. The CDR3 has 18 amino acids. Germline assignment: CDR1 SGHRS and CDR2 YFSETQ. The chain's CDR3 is CASSLERAQGTANSPLHF. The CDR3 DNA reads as TGCGCCAGCAGCTTGGAAAGGGCGCAAGGGACAGCTAATTCACCCCTCCACTTT.

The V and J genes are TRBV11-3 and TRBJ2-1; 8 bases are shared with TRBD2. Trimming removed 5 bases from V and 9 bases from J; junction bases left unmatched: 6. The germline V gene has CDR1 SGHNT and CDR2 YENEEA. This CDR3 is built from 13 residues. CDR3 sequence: CASSLGRAGEQFF. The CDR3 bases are TGTGCCAGCAGCCTCGGGAGGGCTGGTGAGCAGTTCTTC.

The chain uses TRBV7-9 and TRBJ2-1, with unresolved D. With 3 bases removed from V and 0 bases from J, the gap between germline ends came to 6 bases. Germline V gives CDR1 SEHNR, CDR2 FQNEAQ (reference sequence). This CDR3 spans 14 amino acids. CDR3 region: CASSLESSYNEQFF. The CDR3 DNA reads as TGTGCCAGCAGCTTGGAGAGCTCCTACAATGAGCAGTTCTTC.

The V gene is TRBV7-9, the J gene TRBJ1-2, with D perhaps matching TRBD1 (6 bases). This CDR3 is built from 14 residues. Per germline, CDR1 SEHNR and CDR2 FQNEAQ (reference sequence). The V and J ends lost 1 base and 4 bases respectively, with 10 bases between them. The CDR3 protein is CASSLDREVYGYTF. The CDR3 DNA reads TGTGCCAGCAGCTTAGACAGGGAAGTCTATGGCTACACCTTC.

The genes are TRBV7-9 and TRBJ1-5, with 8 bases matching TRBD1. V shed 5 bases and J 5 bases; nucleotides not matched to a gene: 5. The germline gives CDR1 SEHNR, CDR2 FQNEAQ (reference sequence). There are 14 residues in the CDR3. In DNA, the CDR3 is TGTGCCAGCAGCCCAGACAGGGGAGATCAGCCCCAGCATTTT. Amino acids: CASSPDRGDQPQHF.

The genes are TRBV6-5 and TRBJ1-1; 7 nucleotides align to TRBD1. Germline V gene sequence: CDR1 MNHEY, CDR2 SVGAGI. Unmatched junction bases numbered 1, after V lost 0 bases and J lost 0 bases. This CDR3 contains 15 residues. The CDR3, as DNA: TGTGCCAGCAGTTACTCCGGGACAGTGAACACTGAAGCTTTCTTT. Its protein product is CASSYSGTVNTEAFF.

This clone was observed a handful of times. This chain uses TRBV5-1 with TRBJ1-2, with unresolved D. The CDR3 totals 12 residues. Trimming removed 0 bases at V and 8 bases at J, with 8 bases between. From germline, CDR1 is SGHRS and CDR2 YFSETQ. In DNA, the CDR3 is TGCGCCAGCAGCTTGGCTGGAGGGGGCTACACCTTC. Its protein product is CASSLAGGGYTF.

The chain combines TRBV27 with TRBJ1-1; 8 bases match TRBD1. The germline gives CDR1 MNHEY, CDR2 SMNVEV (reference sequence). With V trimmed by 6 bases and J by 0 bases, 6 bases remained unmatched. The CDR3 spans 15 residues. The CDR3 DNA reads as TGTGCCAGCAGCGACGCGACAGGGGTGAACACTGAAGCTTTCTTT. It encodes CASSDATGVNTEAFF.

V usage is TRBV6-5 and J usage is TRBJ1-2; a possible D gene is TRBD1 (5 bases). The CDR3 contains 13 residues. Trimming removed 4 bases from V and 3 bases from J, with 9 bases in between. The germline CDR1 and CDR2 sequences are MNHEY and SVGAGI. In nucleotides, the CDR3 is TGTGCCAGCAGTTCGGCGGGGGACTATGGCTACACCTTC. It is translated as CASSSAGDYGYTF.